A selection of T cell receptor beta chains follows, all from one sample in a study of T cells in Graves' hyperthyroidism and ophthalmopathy. One entry per CDR3 protein, called by TCRdb with MiXCR from the multiplex PCR reads. The sample carries hundreds of thousands of distinct CDR3 sequences, roughly a sixth recorded once. The sequenced material came from blood. These receptor sequences come from a woman aged 40 to 49 with Graves' ophthalmopathy. The CDR3 runs from the conserved cysteine through the conserved F or W. A D gene is named only where the DNA matches it firmly. Size is omitted from some rows. Given values are once, few, many or a class for expanded clones.

clone_size: many
j_call: TRBJ2-1
v_call: TRBV28
d_call: NA
cdr3_nt: TGTGCCAGCAGTTTTCAGCTTGGACGCTTCAATGAGCAGTTCTTC
cdr3_aa: CASSFQLGRFNEQFF

clone_size: many
j_call: TRBJ2-1
v_call: TRBV18
d_call: TRBD1
cdr3_nt: TGTGCCAGCGGACAGGGGGGAGACAATGAGCAGTTCTTC
cdr3_aa: CASGQGGDNEQFF

clone_size: NA
j_call: TRBJ2-4
v_call: TRBV29-1
d_call: TRBD1
cdr3_nt: TGCAGCGTTCCCGGGGACAGCCGGCGGAGAAACATTCAGTACTTC
cdr3_aa: CSVPGDSRRRNIQYF

clone_size: NA
j_call: TRBJ1-1
v_call: TRBV20-1
d_call: NA
cdr3_nt: TGCAGTGCTAGCCGAGGACTAGACACTGAAGCTTTCTTT
cdr3_aa: CSASRGLDTEAFF

clone_size: NA
j_call: TRBJ2-1
v_call: TRBV29-1
d_call: TRBD2
cdr3_nt: TGCAGCGGCGCTAGCGGGAGCTATAATGAGCAGTTCTTC
cdr3_aa: CSGASGSYNEQFF

clone_size: many
j_call: TRBJ2-1
v_call: TRBV2
d_call: TRBD1
cdr3_nt: TGTGCCAGCAGTGGAGACAGGGGATCCTACAATGAGCAGTTCTTC
cdr3_aa: CASSGDRGSYNEQFF

clone_size: many
j_call: TRBJ2-3
v_call: TRBV10-3
d_call: TRBD2
cdr3_nt: TGTGCCATCAGTGAAAGGGAGCGGGAGGCAGATACGCAGTATTTT
cdr3_aa: CAISEREREADTQYF

clone_size: many
j_call: TRBJ1-4
v_call: TRBV30
d_call: NA
cdr3_nt: TGTGCCTGGGAGGCAGGGGATGAAAAACTGTTTTTT
cdr3_aa: CAWEAGDEKLFF

clone_size: many
j_call: TRBJ1-2
v_call: TRBV6-1
d_call: NA
cdr3_nt: TGTGCCAGCAGAGATACCTATCCAAGGGGCGGAGGCTACACCTTC
cdr3_aa: CASRDTYPRGGGYTF

clone_size: NA
j_call: TRBJ2-3
v_call: TRBV20-1
d_call: TRBD2
cdr3_nt: TGCAGTGCTATGACTAGCGGGAGACTCACAGATACGCAGTATTTT
cdr3_aa: CSAMTSGRLTDTQYF

clone_size: few
j_call: TRBJ1-1
v_call: TRBV30
d_call: NA
cdr3_nt: TGTGCCTGGAGACCACGTAAGACTGAAGCTTTCTTT
cdr3_aa: CAWRPRKTEAFF

clone_size: once
j_call: TRBJ2-7
v_call: TRBV5-1
d_call: NA
cdr3_nt: TGCGCCAGCAGCCGTACCGGGACGAACGAGCAGTACTTC
cdr3_aa: CASSRTGTNEQYF

clone_size: few
j_call: TRBJ1-1
v_call: TRBV12-3/TRBV12-4
d_call: NA
cdr3_nt: TGTGCCAGCAGTTTAATGTCAGGGGCCCGGGGGGCGGAAGCTTTCTTT
cdr3_aa: CASSLMSGARGAEAFF

clone_size: many
j_call: TRBJ2-5
v_call: TRBV11-2
d_call: NA
cdr3_nt: TGTGCCAGCAGCGGCCGGACCCCCGCCGAGACCCAGTACTTC
cdr3_aa: CASSGRTPAETQYF

clone_size: few
j_call: TRBJ1-1
v_call: TRBV11-2
d_call: TRBD1
cdr3_nt: TGTGCCAGCAGCTTAGTGGGCAGGGGGGACACTGAAGCTTTCTTT
cdr3_aa: CASSLVGRGDTEAFF

clone_size: many
j_call: TRBJ1-1
v_call: TRBV20-1
d_call: NA
cdr3_nt: TGCAGTGCTAGAGGAGGACAGATGAACACTGAAGCTTTCTTT
cdr3_aa: CSARGGQMNTEAFF

clone_size: many
j_call: TRBJ2-1
v_call: TRBV6-1
d_call: TRBD2
cdr3_nt: TGTGCCAGCAAATCGGATTGGCGGGAGGGCGTCCAAAAAAATGAGCAGTTCTTC
cdr3_aa: CASKSDWREGVQKNEQFF

clone_size: NA
j_call: TRBJ2-3
v_call: TRBV20-1
d_call: NA
cdr3_nt: TGCAGTGCTAGATGGGCCCAGTTCTCCGGGGATACGCAGTATTTT
cdr3_aa: CSARWAQFSGDTQYF

clone_size: many
j_call: TRBJ2-7
v_call: TRBV24-1
d_call: TRBD1
cdr3_nt: TGTGCCACCAGTGATCCCGGACAGGGCTACGAGCAGTACTTC
cdr3_aa: CATSDPGQGYEQYF

clone_size: NA
j_call: TRBJ2-4
v_call: TRBV28
d_call: TRBD1
cdr3_nt: TGTGCCAGCAGTTTCCAGGGACAGGAATGGTTTCAGTACTTC
cdr3_aa: CASSFQGQEWFQYF

clone_size: few
j_call: TRBJ1-2
v_call: TRBV20-1
d_call: TRBD1
cdr3_nt: TGCAGTGCTGACCGGGACAGCGAGGGCTATGGCTACACCTTC
cdr3_aa: CSADRDSEGYGYTF

clone_size: NA
j_call: TRBJ2-6
v_call: TRBV14
d_call: NA
cdr3_nt: TGTGCCAGCAGCCAAGGGGGCTGGTCTGGGGCCAACGTCCTGACTTTC
cdr3_aa: CASSQGGWSGANVLTF

clone_size: many
j_call: TRBJ2-3
v_call: TRBV6-1
d_call: TRBD1
cdr3_nt: TGTGCCAGCAGTGACGGGACAGTGACAGATACGCAGTATTTT
cdr3_aa: CASSDGTVTDTQYF

clone_size: many
j_call: TRBJ2-3
v_call: TRBV27
d_call: TRBD2
cdr3_nt: TGTGCCAGCAGTCCAAGACGGCGGGAGTATTATACGCAGTATTTT
cdr3_aa: CASSPRRREYYTQYF

clone_size: many
j_call: TRBJ1-5
v_call: TRBV20-1
d_call: TRBD1
cdr3_nt: TGCAGTGCCTTAGGACAGGGCGATCAGCCCCAGCATTTT
cdr3_aa: CSALGQGDQPQHF

clone_size: NA
j_call: TRBJ1-5
v_call: TRBV7-9
d_call: NA
cdr3_nt: TGTGCCAGCAGCCCCACGTCAGGGAGCAATCAGCCCCAGCATTTT
cdr3_aa: CASSPTSGSNQPQHF

clone_size: NA
j_call: TRBJ1-2
v_call: TRBV2
d_call: NA
cdr3_nt: TGTGCCAGCAGTGATTCGGATTTCCCGTATGGCTACACCTTC
cdr3_aa: CASSDSDFPYGYTF

clone_size: many
j_call: TRBJ1-6
v_call: TRBV4-2
d_call: NA
cdr3_nt: TGTGCCAGCAGCCAAGCTTGGGATGATAATTCACCCCTCCACTTT
cdr3_aa: CASSQAWDDNSPLHF

clone_size: many
j_call: TRBJ1-2
v_call: TRBV11-2
d_call: TRBD1
cdr3_nt: TGTGCCAGCTCCTTCGGGACAGGGGGAGATGGCTACACCTTC
cdr3_aa: CASSFGTGGDGYTF

clone_size: NA
j_call: TRBJ2-2
v_call: TRBV2
d_call: NA
cdr3_nt: TGTGCCAGGACCTCAGGGGCGCGCACCGGGGAGCTGTTTTTT
cdr3_aa: CARTSGARTGELFF

clone_size: NA
j_call: TRBJ1-4
v_call: TRBV5-5
d_call: TRBD1
cdr3_nt: TGTGCCAGCAGCTTGGTTGGGACAGGGGATGAAAAACTGTTTTTT
cdr3_aa: CASSLVGTGDEKLFF

clone_size: few
j_call: TRBJ1-5
v_call: TRBV7-2
d_call: NA
cdr3_nt: TGTGCCAGCAGCTTAGCAGTGAATAGCAATCAGCCCCAGCATTTT
cdr3_aa: CASSLAVNSNQPQHF

clone_size: many
j_call: TRBJ2-1
v_call: TRBV7-9
d_call: NA
cdr3_nt: TGTGCCAGCAGCTTAGGTTCCGTCGCTGGGGTTTATGAGCAGTTCTTC
cdr3_aa: CASSLGSVAGVYEQFF

clone_size: NA
j_call: TRBJ2-3
v_call: TRBV28
d_call: NA
cdr3_nt: TGTGCCAGCAGCCGCCACCAGGTGTCCGGCACAGATACGCAGTATTTT
cdr3_aa: CASSRHQVSGTDTQYF

clone_size: many
j_call: TRBJ2-7
v_call: TRBV6-1
d_call: NA
cdr3_nt: TGTGCCAGCAGCGGGGGCGGAGGATTGCCCTACGAGCAGTACTTC
cdr3_aa: CASSGGGGLPYEQYF

clone_size: many
j_call: TRBJ1-5
v_call: TRBV19
d_call: NA
cdr3_nt: TGTGCCAGTAGTAGTAACAGGGAAGGAAACCCCCAGCATTTT
cdr3_aa: CASSSNREGNPQHF

clone_size: few
j_call: TRBJ2-3
v_call: TRBV20-1
d_call: TRBD2
cdr3_nt: TGCAGTGCTACCCCTGGGGCGGGAGGACCCCCAGATACGCAGTATTTT
cdr3_aa: CSATPGAGGPPDTQYF

clone_size: NA
j_call: TRBJ2-1
v_call: TRBV6-2/TRBV6-3
d_call: NA
cdr3_nt: TGTGCCAGCATTCCGGCCAGTGGGAGATCATCCCTCTATGAGCAGTTCTTC
cdr3_aa: CASIPASGRSSLYEQFF